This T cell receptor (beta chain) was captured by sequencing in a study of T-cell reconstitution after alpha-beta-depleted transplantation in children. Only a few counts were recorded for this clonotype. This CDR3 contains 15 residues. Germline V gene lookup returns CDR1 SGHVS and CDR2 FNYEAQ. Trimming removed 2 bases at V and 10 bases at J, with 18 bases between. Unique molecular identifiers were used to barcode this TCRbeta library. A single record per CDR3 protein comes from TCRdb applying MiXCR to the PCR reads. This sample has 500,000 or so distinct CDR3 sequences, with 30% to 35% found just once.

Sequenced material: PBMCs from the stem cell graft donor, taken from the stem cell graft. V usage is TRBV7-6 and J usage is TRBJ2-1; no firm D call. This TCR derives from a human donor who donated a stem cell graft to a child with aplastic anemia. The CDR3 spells CASSLQTTPSKEQFF. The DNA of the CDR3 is TGTGCCAGCAGCTTACAAACAACTCCTTCGAAGGAGCAGTTCTTC.